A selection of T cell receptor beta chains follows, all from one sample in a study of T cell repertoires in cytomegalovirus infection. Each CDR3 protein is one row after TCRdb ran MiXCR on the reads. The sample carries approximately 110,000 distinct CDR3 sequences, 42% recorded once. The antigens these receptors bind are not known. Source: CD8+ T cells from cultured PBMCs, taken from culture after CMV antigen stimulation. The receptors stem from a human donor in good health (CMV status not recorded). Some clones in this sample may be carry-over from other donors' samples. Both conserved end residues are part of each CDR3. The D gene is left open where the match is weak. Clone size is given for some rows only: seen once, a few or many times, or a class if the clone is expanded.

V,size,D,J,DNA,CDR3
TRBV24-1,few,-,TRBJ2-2,TGTGCCACCTCCACCCCGACGGTGAACACCGGGGAGCTGTTTTTT,CATSTPTVNTGELFF
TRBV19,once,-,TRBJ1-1,TGTGCCAGTAGTCCAGGGAAGACTGAAGCTTTCTTT,CASSPGKTEAFF
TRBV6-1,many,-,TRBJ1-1,TGTGCCAGCACCCCGTCTGGGGGCGCGGCTGAAGCTTTCTTT,CASTPSGGAAEAFF
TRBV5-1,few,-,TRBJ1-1,TGCGCCAGCAGCTTGGACCCCACTGAAGCTTTCTTT,CASSLDPTEAFF
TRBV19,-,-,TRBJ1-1,TGTGCCAGTAGTATATGGTCCCCCGGAGGCACTGAAGCTTTCTTT,CASSIWSPGGTEAFF
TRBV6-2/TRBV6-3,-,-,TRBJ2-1,TGTGCCAGCAGTTATGCCGGGTACAATGAGCAGTTCTTC,CASSYAGYNEQFF
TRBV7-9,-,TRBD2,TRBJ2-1,TGTGCCAGCAGCTTAACCGGGACTAGTAGCGAGCAGTTCTTC,CASSLTGTSSEQFF
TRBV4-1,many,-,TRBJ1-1,TGCGCCAGCAGCCGAGAAGCCTACACTGAAGCTTTCTTT,CASSREAYTEAFF
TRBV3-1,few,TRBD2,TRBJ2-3,TGTGCCAGCAGCCAAGTTTTAGGACTAGATGGCGGAGATACGCAGTATTTT,CASSQVLGLDGGDTQYF
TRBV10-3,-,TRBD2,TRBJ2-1,TGTGCCATCAAAGATCTAGCGGGAGCCAACAATGAGCAGTTCTTC,CAIKDLAGANNEQFF
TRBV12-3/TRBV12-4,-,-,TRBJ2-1,TGTGCCAGCAGTTCTGGAACAGGGAACGGCAATGAGCAGTTCTTC,CASSSGTGNGNEQFF
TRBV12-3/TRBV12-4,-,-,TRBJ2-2,TGTGCCAGCAGTTTGGGCCAGGCCCTCGGCGGGGAGCTGTTTTTT,CASSLGQALGGELFF
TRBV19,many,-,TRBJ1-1,TGTGCCAGTAGTATAGGACCGATGAACACTGAAGCTTTCTTT,CASSIGPMNTEAFF
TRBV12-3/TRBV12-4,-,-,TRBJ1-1,TGTGCCAGCATTTCGGGTACAGAAGCTTTCTTT,CASISGTEAFF
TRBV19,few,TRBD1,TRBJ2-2,TGTGCCAGCAATGGACAGGAGGCCGGGGAGCTGTTTTTT,CASNGQEAGELFF
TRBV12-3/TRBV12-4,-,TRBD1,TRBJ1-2,TGTGCCAGCAGTGCCCATAGGGGACAGGGCAACTATGGCTACACCTTC,CASSAHRGQGNYGYTF
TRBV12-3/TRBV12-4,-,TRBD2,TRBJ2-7,TGTGCCAGCAGCCTAACTAGCGGGGGGCCGTTCTCCTACGAGCAGTACTTC,CASSLTSGGPFSYEQYF
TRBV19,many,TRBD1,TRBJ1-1,TGTGCCAGTAGTATAGGGACAGGGACCACTGAAGCTTTCTTT,CASSIGTGTTEAFF
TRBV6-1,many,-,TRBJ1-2,TGTGCCAGCAGCCTCCCCGGGGGTTTTGGCTACACCTTC,CASSLPGGFGYTF
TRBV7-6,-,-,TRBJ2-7,TGTGCCAGCAGCCCGGGGCCAGGCTACGAGCAGTACTTC,CASSPGPGYEQYF
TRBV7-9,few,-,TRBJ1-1,TGTGCCAGCAGCCCCGAACAGGGAAAGAACACTGAAGCTTTCTTT,CASSPEQGKNTEAFF
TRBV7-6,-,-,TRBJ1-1,TGTGCCAGCAGCTTACCCCTAGGGGAGGGCAGCCCTGAAGCTTTCTTT,CASSLPLGEGSPEAFF
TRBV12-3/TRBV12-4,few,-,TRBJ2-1,TGTGCCAGCAGTTTAGGGCCCAGTTGGAACGGGCAGTTCTTC,CASSLGPSWNGQFF
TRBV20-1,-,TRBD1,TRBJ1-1,TGCATTAGGGAGGGGGCGAACACTGAAGCTTTCTTT,CIREGANTEAFF
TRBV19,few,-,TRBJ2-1,TGTGCCAGTTCCAGGGACGCCTACAATGAGCAGTTCTTC,CASSRDAYNEQFF
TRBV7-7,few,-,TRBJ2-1,TGTGCCAGCAGCCCGGTTAACGGGGGGCCCACAAATGAGCAGTTCTTC,CASSPVNGGPTNEQFF
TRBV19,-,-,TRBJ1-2,TGTGCCAGTAGTCCAACGGTAGGGGACGGCTATGGCTACACCTTC,CASSPTVGDGYGYTF
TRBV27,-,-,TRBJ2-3,TGTGCCAGCAGTTTATTGACAGACACAGATACGCAGTATTTT,CASSLLTDTDTQYF
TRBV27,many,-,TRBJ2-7,TGTGCCAGCACCCAAGGGGCAGGGGCCTACGAGCAGTACTTC,CASTQGAGAYEQYF
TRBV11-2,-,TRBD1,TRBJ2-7,TGTGCCAGCAGCTTAGATCCCGGGACAGGGAGCTCCTACGAGCAGTACTTC,CASSLDPGTGSSYEQYF
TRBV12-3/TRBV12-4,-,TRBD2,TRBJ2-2,TGTGCCAGCAGTTTCGGGCGGGGGGGGCTCACCGGGGAGCTGTTTTTT,CASSFGRGGLTGELFF
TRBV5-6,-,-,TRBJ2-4,TGTGCCAGCAGCTTGGAAAGCGATCCCAAAAACATTCAGTACTTC,CASSLESDPKNIQYF
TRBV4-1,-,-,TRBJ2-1,TGCGCCAGCAGCCAAGAAGAATGGGGTTTCGGGGACAATGAGCAGTTCTTC,CASSQEEWGFGDNEQFF
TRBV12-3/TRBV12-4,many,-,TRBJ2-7,TGTGCCAGCAGTCTAGGGTACTACGAGCAGTACTTC,CASSLGYYEQYF
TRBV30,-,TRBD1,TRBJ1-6,TGTGCCTGGACGGACAGGGTTAATTCACCCCTCCACTTT,CAWTDRVNSPLHF
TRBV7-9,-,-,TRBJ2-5,TGTGCCAGCAGATGGGACGTCGATATGGAGACCCAGTACTTC,CASRWDVDMETQYF
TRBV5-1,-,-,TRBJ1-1,TGCGCCAGCTCAAGGGGGGGGAACACTGAAGCTTTCTTT,CASSRGGNTEAFF
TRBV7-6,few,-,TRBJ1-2,TGTGCCAGCAGCTTTGACCCGTGTAACTATGGCTACACCTTC,CASSFDPCNYGYTF
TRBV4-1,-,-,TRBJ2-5,TGCGCCAGCAGCCAAGATCCGCCGGAGTACCAAGAGACCCAGTACTTC,CASSQDPPEYQETQYF
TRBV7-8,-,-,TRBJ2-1,TGTGCCAGCAGCTCCCTAAGTCGTCTCGAGACACATGAGCAGTTCTTC,CASSSLSRLETHEQFF
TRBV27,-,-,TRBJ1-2,TGTGCCAGCAGGTTAGGACAGTCCTATGGCTACACCTTC,CASRLGQSYGYTF
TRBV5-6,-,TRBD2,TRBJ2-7,TGTGCCAGCAGCCTGGGGGGGGTAACCTACGAGCAGTACTTC,CASSLGGVTYEQYF